These T cell receptor beta chains were read from a single sample in a study of blood T cell repertoires in COVID-19. The table came from immunoSEQ multiplex PCR; TCRdb's copy has only in-frame clones and leaves some out. The table records about 190,000 clones, roughly 84% of them present only once. Material: PBMCs or T cells enriched from blood (not recorded which). These receptors were obtained from a woman in her twenties or thirties who had recovered from COVID-19. The CDR3 runs from the conserved cysteine through the conserved F or W. Each record gives: D gene, clone size, V gene, J gene, CDR3 protein, CDR3 DNA. The D gene is left open where the match is weak. Expanded clones are given a class, and other clones once, few, many or no size at all.

TRBD2	-	TRBV7-9	TRBJ2-3	CASSRITSGRDTQYF	TGTGCCAGCAGCCGTATTACTAGCGGGAGAGATACGCAGTATTTT
-	-	TRBV5-6	TRBJ2-4	CASSLGRRGENIQYF	TGTGCCAGCAGCTTGGGGCGCAGGGGGGAAAACATTCAGTACTTC
TRBD1	-	TRBV2	TRBJ1-5	CASTETGLNEPQHF	TGTGCCAGCACCGAGACAGGGCTAAATGAGCCCCAGCATTTT
TRBD1	once	TRBV10-3	TRBJ1-5	CAISGDRDGPQHF	TGTGCCATCAGTGGGGACAGGGATGGGCCCCAGCATTTT
TRBD1	-	TRBV5-1	TRBJ1-4	CASSRGGQGGRLNEKLFF	TGCGCCAGCAGCCGTGGAGGACAGGGGGGAAGGTTAAATGAAAAACTGTTTTTT
-	-	TRBV24-1	TRBJ1-1	CATSDPRRQIEAFF	TGTGCCACCAGTGATCCCCGGCGACAGATTGAAGCTTTCTTT
TRBD1	-	TRBV3-1/TRBV3-2	TRBJ1-1	CASSPLPGTARLTNTEAFF	TGTGCCAGCAGCCCTTTGCCAGGGACAGCTAGACTAACGAACACTGAAGCTTTCTTT
-	-	TRBV21-1	TRBJ1-5	CASSKKAGGGSNQPQHF	TGTGCCAGCAGCAAAAAAGCAGGGGGTGGGAGCAATCAGCCCCAGCATTTT
-	-	TRBV28	TRBJ1-1	CASSQPTPISEFF	TGTGCCAGCAGCCAGCCGACACCTATCTCGGAATTCTTT
-	-	TRBV14	TRBJ2-1	CASSQDPKTGYNEQFF	TGTGCCAGCAGCCAAGACCCTAAGACAGGATACAATGAGCAGTTCTTC
-	-	TRBV21-1	TRBJ2-3	CASPYPGTGSTDTQYF	TGTGCCAGCCCCTACCCCGGGACAGGGAGCACAGATACGCAGTATTTT
TRBD1	once	TRBV5-6	TRBJ1-4	CASRNQGGRHEKLFF	TGTGCCAGCAGGAACCAGGGGGGCCGGCATGAAAAACTGTTTTTT
TRBD2	-	TRBV3-1/TRBV3-2	TRBJ2-3	CASLSSGGATDTQYF	TGTGCCAGCCTAAGTAGCGGGGGGGCGACAGATACGCAGTATTTT
TRBD1	-	TRBV11-3	TRBJ2-3	CASSPRQGSTDTQYF	TGTGCCAGCAGCCCACGACAGGGCAGCACAGATACGCAGTATTTT
-	-	TRBV6-1	TRBJ1-4	CASSETASTNEKLFF	TGTGCCAGCAGTGAAACAGCATCAACTAATGAAAAACTGTTTTTT
-	-	TRBV29-1	TRBJ2-7	CSVEEIGGLSYEQYF	TGCAGCGTTGAAGAGATCGGAGGACTTTCTTACGAGCAGTACTTC
TRBD1	-	TRBV28	TRBJ1-3	CASTTSPGQGSGNTIYF	TGTGCCAGCACCACCTCCCCGGGACAGGGGTCTGGAAACACCATATATTTT
TRBD1	-	TRBV5-1	TRBJ1-2	CASSLGGFKQGSYGYTF	TGCGCCAGCAGCTTGGGGGGTTTCAAACAGGGGAGCTATGGCTACACCTTC
-	-	TRBV5-1	TRBJ1-1	CASSMDGYEIYYTEAFF	TGCGCCAGCAGCATGGACGGTTATGAGATTTATTACACTGAAGCTTTCTTT
-	-	TRBV4-1	TRBJ1-3	CASSQLRFSGNTIYF	TGCGCCAGCAGCCAACTCAGATTCTCTGGAAACACCATATATTTT
-	-	TRBV6-5	TRBJ1-4	CASSQRLGSGEKLFF	TGTGCCAGCAGCCAACGGTTGGGGAGTGGGGAAAAACTGTTTTTT
TRBD1	-	TRBV28	TRBJ1-5	CASLGQAHQPQHF	TGTGCCAGCCTGGGACAGGCCCATCAGCCCCAGCATTTT
-	-	TRBV5-1	TRBJ2-1	CASTHTAGNEQFF	TGCGCCAGCACCCATACGGCGGGGAATGAGCAGTTCTTC
-	-	TRBV6-5	TRBJ1-2	CASSYSSAQPGYGYTF	TGTGCCAGCAGTTACTCCTCGGCCCAGCCAGGCTATGGCTACACCTTC
-	-	TRBV6-5	TRBJ2-6	CASRDYTQFVLTF	TGTGCCAGCAGGGACTATACCCAATTCGTCCTGACTTTC
TRBD1	-	TRBV5-3	TRBJ1-5	CARSLGHITGGEQPQHF	TGTGCCAGAAGCTTGGGCCATATAACAGGGGGCGAACAGCCCCAGCATTTT
TRBD1	-	TRBV18	TRBJ2-1	CASSPQTGDRHFDEQFF	TGTGCCAGCTCACCCCAAACAGGGGATCGGCACTTCGATGAGCAGTTCTTC
-	few	TRBV2	TRBJ2-3	CASSSSGGTDTQYF	TGTGCCAGCAGTTCCTCGGGGGGCACAGATACGCAGTATTTT
TRBD2	-	TRBV10-1	TRBJ2-1	CASSESLAGNNEQFF	TGCGCCAGCAGTGAGAGTCTAGCGGGGAACAATGAGCAGTTCTTC
-	-	TRBV5-1	TRBJ1-5	CASSLDPFSNQPQHF	TGCGCCAGCAGCTTGGATCCGTTTAGCAATCAGCCCCAGCATTTT
TRBD2	-	TRBV2	TRBJ2-4	CASTLLAGKNIQYF	TGTGCCAGCACCTTACTAGCGGGCAAAAACATTCAGTACTTC
TRBD1	-	TRBV28	TRBJ1-6	CASSPGQGYSPLHF	TGTGCCAGCAGTCCGGGACAGGGCTATTCACCCCTCCACTTT
-	-	TRBV19	TRBJ1-5	CASNHGGQNRNQPQHF	TGTGCCAGTAATCATGGCGGACAGAATAGAAATCAGCCCCAGCATTTT
-	-	TRBV28	TRBJ2-3	CASSFAGTPTSTDTQYF	TGTGCCAGCAGTTTCGCCGGGACTCCAACCAGCACAGATACGCAGTATTTT
TRBD1	once	TRBV30	TRBJ2-7	CAWSLDRGYEQYF	TGTGCCTGGAGTTTGGACAGGGGCTACGAGCAGTACTTC
TRBD1	-	TRBV19	TRBJ1-2	CASSISGQYGYTF	TGTGCCAGTAGTATATCGGGACAGTATGGCTACACCTTC
-	once	TRBV19	TRBJ2-5	CASMGLDLIQSRETQYF	TGTGCCAGTATGGGACTCGATCTCATCCAGTCCAGGGAGACCCAGTACTTC
TRBD1	-	TRBV5-5	TRBJ1-1	CASSAGQLGAFF	TGTGCCAGCAGCGCGGGACAGCTGGGAGCTTTCTTT
-	-	TRBV3-1/TRBV3-2	TRBJ1-2	CASSPDQGNGYTF	TGTGCCAGCAGCCCCGACCAGGGAAACGGCTACACCTTC
TRBD2	-	TRBV19	TRBJ2-1	CASSILGGSGNNEQFF	TGTGCCAGTAGTATTCTGGGCGGGAGCGGGAACAATGAGCAGTTCTTC
-	few	TRBV5-1	TRBJ1-5	CASSLQGAANQPQHF	TGCGCCAGCAGCTTGCAAGGGGCCGCTAATCAGCCCCAGCATTTT